These T cell receptor beta chains were read from a single sample in a study of CXCR3-negative and CXCR3-positive naive CD8 T cells. Reanalyzing the 5' RACE reads, TCRdb keeps one entry per CDR3 protein, without DNA. This sample contains 100,000 to 150,000 distinct CDR3 sequences. Sequencing was performed on naive CXCR3- CD8+ T cells from blood. The origin of the receptors is a human donor in good health. Some clones in this sample may be carry-over from other donors' samples. Both conserved end residues are part of each CDR3.

j_gene	v_gene	CDR3aa
TRBJ2-1	TRBV3-1	CASSQELTTGNEQFF
TRBJ2-1	TRBV27	CASSLSRGGSSYNEQFF
TRBJ2-3	TRBV3-1	CASSQDLGGTSVTDTQYF
TRBJ2-5	TRBV23-1	CASSQPCGGVQETQYF
TRBJ2-6	TRBV28	CASSFYSGANVLTF
TRBJ2-3	TRBV10-3	CASSDSKGGTDTQYF
TRBJ1-1	TRBV7-9	CASSLGQRPHEAFF
TRBJ2-1	TRBV5-1	CASSLANMRDRHLTLYNEQFF
TRBJ2-7	TRBV27	CASSYSSSYEQYF
TRBJ1-2	TRBV4-3	CASSQEGTPYSLRNYGYTF
TRBJ1-2	TRBV5-1	CASSPPSRAHGYTF
TRBJ2-7	TRBV7-9	CASSPPRGYEQYF
TRBJ1-5	TRBV4-3	CASSQEVTYQPQHF
TRBJ2-7	TRBV29-1	CSVGASGNYEQYF
TRBJ1-1	TRBV6-5	CASKGLWTEAFF
TRBJ2-7	TRBV4-1	CASSQAWSSGTDEQYF
TRBJ2-7	TRBV28	CASSGLPGTGTRGYEQYF
TRBJ2-2	TRBV3-1	CASSQVVADPNTGELFF
TRBJ2-2	TRBV7-9	CASSSVLPSQNTGELFF
TRBJ2-1	TRBV2	CASSDSGGRWYDEQFF
TRBJ2-7	TRBV25-1	CASRRGLSREQYF
TRBJ2-7	TRBV5-1	CASSQTSGTPYEQYF
TRBJ1-4	TRBV5-1	CASSLAQGFTTNEKLFF
TRBJ2-7	TRBV28	CASSLLDLGLGEQYF
TRBJ1-5	TRBV6-1	CASSEAGSANQPQHF
TRBJ2-1	TRBV2	CASTPLGGYNEQFF
TRBJ2-2	TRBV7-9	CASSLAGLAGEPNTGELFF
TRBJ1-1	TRBV21-1	CASTHPRDGNTEAFF
TRBJ1-4	TRBV21-1	CASSKDSPAGEKLFF
TRBJ2-7	TRBV4-1	CASSQVDTTYEQYF
TRBJ1-1	TRBV3-1	CASSGLLGGNTEAFF
TRBJ1-1	TRBV27	CASSASMNTEAFF
TRBJ1-2	TRBV7-2	CASSLLGTGYTF
TRBJ1-6	TRBV20-1	CSARDSRISPLHF
TRBJ1-5	TRBV7-9	CASSLGGGRGQPQHF
TRBJ2-7	TRBV7-6	CASSPGTLVGGYEQYF
TRBJ1-1	TRBV18	CASSPTGGTEAFF
TRBJ2-7	TRBV13	CASSTGTGGVGGEQYF
TRBJ1-1	TRBV7-6	CASSLGRGGRDAFF
TRBJ2-7	TRBV19	CASSPGTGGPYEQYF
TRBJ2-1	TRBV6-5	CASSYSAGLPSYNEQFF
TRBJ1-2	TRBV29-1	CSALGGNYGYTF
TRBJ2-7	TRBV12-3/TRBV12-4	CASTLSGRNYEQYF
TRBJ2-5	TRBV2	CASRQTAGETQYF
TRBJ2-7	TRBV6-2/TRBV6-3	CASSAPGRDSYEQYF
TRBJ2-7	TRBV29-1	CSVEVETSEYEQYF
TRBJ1-1	TRBV5-5	CASSWGTGETEAFF
TRBJ2-7	TRBV29-1	CSVVSESSYEQYF
TRBJ2-1	TRBV12-3/TRBV12-4	CASSIPQGYNEQFF
TRBJ1-1	TRBV7-9	CASIQGGALNTEAFF
TRBJ2-7	TRBV4-2	CASSQEAATYEQYF
TRBJ2-2	TRBV7-9	CASSSPPGTGSSTGELFF
TRBJ2-3	TRBV7-9	CASSFRDRPSTDTQYF
TRBJ2-7	TRBV25-1	CASSVLYPSGRSYEQYF
TRBJ1-3	TRBV14	CASSQDFRGNPGNTIYF
TRBJ2-3	TRBV12-3/TRBV12-4	CASSFNGPTDTQYF
TRBJ2-7	TRBV20-1	CSAREQGAAYEQYF
TRBJ2-7	TRBV28	CASSLSVTGYEQYF
TRBJ2-6	TRBV12-3/TRBV12-4	CASSLLDRGLSGANVLTF
TRBJ2-7	TRBV20-1	CSAGGQGSYEQYF